A selection of T cell receptor beta chains follows, all from one sample in a study of blood T cells in healthy people across ages. TCRdb analysed the 5' RACE reads with MiXCR anew, one entry per CDR3 protein. This sample has about 1.1 million distinct CDR3 sequences, with roughly two fifths found just once. The sequenced sample was blood. The source is a man aged 18 to 30 in good health. CDR3s include the opening cysteine and the closing phenylalanine or tryptophan. Fields, in order: V gene, J gene, CDR3 protein.

V gene: TRBV6-6
J gene: NA
CDR3 protein: CASSHEGDQETQFF

V gene: TRBV7-2
J gene: TRBJ1-5
CDR3 protein: CASSLAVTGNQPQHF

V gene: TRBV10-3
J gene: TRBJ2-3
CDR3 protein: CAIMQTDGADTQYF

V gene: TRBV10-3
J gene: TRBJ2-6
CDR3 protein: CAISEGTAGANVLTF

V gene: TRBV12-3/TRBV12-4
J gene: TRBJ1-2
CDR3 protein: CASSLGTGGSAGYTF

V gene: TRBV27
J gene: TRBJ2-3
CDR3 protein: CASSVQRGRTDTQYF

V gene: TRBV7-2
J gene: TRBJ2-3
CDR3 protein: CASSLAGDRDTQYF

V gene: TRBV2
J gene: TRBJ2-3
CDR3 protein: CASSERLGSLDTQYF

V gene: TRBV7-2
J gene: TRBJ1-1
CDR3 protein: CAGSFDHRLTEAFF

V gene: TRBV12-3/TRBV12-4
J gene: TRBJ1-5
CDR3 protein: CASSLLVGDGNQPQHF

V gene: TRBV4-2
J gene: TRBJ2-3
CDR3 protein: CASSQDWAGGRLSTDTQYF

V gene: TRBV5-1
J gene: TRBJ1-1
CDR3 protein: CASSAVANTEAFF

V gene: TRBV4-3
J gene: TRBJ2-5
CDR3 protein: CASSQDSWGNEQYF

V gene: TRBV7-2
J gene: TRBJ1-2
CDR3 protein: CASSLFRGATNYGYTF

V gene: TRBV10-3
J gene: TRBJ2-3
CDR3 protein: CAISESRSGGKTQYF

V gene: TRBV27
J gene: TRBJ1-6
CDR3 protein: CASSLIRFGDPISPLHF

V gene: TRBV12-3/TRBV12-4
J gene: TRBJ2-5
CDR3 protein: CASSRYLGTAQETQYF

V gene: TRBV7-6
J gene: TRBJ1-5
CDR3 protein: CASSSDPGKPQHF

V gene: TRBV29-1
J gene: TRBJ1-5
CDR3 protein: CSVVSGTGVQPQHF

V gene: TRBV6-2/TRBV6-3
J gene: TRBJ2-5
CDR3 protein: CASTVGEYQETQYF

V gene: TRBV24-1
J gene: TRBJ2-1
CDR3 protein: CATSAWTGSYNEQFF

V gene: TRBV4-3
J gene: TRBJ2-5
CDR3 protein: CASSQATRSQETQYF

V gene: TRBV6-5
J gene: TRBJ1-2
CDR3 protein: CASSPPGGHSGYTF

V gene: TRBV7-2
J gene: TRBJ1-2
CDR3 protein: CASSLDIQNYGYTF

V gene: TRBV12-3/TRBV12-4
J gene: TRBJ1-1
CDR3 protein: CASRGGASWAEAFF

V gene: TRBV7-2
J gene: TRBJ2-7
CDR3 protein: CASSLDLAGDYEQYF

V gene: TRBV5-5
J gene: TRBJ1-2
CDR3 protein: CASSLSWVMGGYTF

V gene: TRBV15
J gene: TRBJ1-5
CDR3 protein: CATSTTDRNSNQPQHF

V gene: TRBV7-2
J gene: TRBJ2-1
CDR3 protein: CASSLAITSGGSNEQFF

V gene: TRBV30
J gene: TRBJ1-6
CDR3 protein: CAWSDKNHGGRRYNSPLHF

V gene: TRBV4-1
J gene: TRBJ1-1
CDR3 protein: CASSQEGSGTEAFF